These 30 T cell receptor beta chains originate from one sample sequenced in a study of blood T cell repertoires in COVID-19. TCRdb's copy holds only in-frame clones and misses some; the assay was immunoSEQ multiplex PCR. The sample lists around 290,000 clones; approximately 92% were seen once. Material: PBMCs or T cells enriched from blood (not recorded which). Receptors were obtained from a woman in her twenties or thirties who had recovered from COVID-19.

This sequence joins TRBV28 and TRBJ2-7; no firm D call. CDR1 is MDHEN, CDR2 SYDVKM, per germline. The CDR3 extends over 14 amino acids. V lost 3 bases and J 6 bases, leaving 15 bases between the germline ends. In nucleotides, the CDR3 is TGTGCCAGCAGTTTTAGTTCCGCTATTATCGAGCAGTACTTC. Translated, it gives CASSFSSAIIEQYF. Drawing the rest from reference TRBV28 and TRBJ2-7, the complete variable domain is DVKVTQSSRYLVKRTGEKVFLECVQDMDHENMFWYRQDPGLGLRLIYFSYDVKMKEKGDIPEGYSVSREKKERFSLILESASTNQTSMYLCASSFSSAIIEQYFGPGTRLTVT.

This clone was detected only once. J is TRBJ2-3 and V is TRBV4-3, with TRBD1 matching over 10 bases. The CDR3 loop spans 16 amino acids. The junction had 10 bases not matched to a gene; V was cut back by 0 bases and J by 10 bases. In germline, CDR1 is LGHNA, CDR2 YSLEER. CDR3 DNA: TGCGCCAGCAGCCAAGAGGGACAGGGGACGGATGGTGCGCAGTATTTT. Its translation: CASSQEGQGTDGAQYF.

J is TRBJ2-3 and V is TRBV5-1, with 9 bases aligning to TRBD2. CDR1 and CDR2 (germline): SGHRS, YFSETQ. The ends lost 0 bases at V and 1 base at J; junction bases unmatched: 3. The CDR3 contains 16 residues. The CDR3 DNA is TGCGCCAGCAGCTTGGCGGCTAGCGGGGGCACAGATACGCAGTATTTT. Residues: CASSLAASGGTDTQYF.

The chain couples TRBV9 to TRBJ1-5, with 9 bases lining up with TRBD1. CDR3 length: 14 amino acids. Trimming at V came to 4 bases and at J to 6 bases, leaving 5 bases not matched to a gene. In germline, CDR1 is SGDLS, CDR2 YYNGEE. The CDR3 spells CASSSGTGLQPQHF. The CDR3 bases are TGTGCCAGCAGCTCCGGGACAGGGCTTCAGCCCCAGCATTTT.

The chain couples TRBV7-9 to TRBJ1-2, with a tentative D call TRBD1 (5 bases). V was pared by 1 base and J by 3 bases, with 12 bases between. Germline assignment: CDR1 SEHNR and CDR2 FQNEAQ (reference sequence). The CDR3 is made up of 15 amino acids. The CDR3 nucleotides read TGTGCCAGCAGCTTAGGACGGGGGGTAGACTATGGCTACACCTTC. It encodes CASSLGRGVDYGYTF. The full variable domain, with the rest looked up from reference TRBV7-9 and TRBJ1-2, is DTGVSQNPRHKITKRGQNVTFRCDPISEHNRLYWYRQTLGQGPEFLTYFQNEAQLEKSRLLSDRFSAERPKGSFSTLEIQRTEQGDSAMYLCASSLGRGVDYGYTFGSGTRLTVV.

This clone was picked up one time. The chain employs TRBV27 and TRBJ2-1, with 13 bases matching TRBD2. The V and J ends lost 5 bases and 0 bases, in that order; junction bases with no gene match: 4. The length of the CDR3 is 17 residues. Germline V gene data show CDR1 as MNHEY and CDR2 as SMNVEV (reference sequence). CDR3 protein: CASSPGLAGDSYNEQFF. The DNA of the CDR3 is TGTGCCAGCAGTCCCGGACTAGCGGGAGACTCCTACAATGAGCAGTTCTTC.

The CDR3 coding sequence is TGTGCCAGCAGGACAGGGGAGAAATATGGCTACACCTTC. This encodes CASRTGEKYGYTF. The rearrangement joins TRBV12-3 or TRBV12-4 to TRBJ1-2, with TRBD1 matching 8 bases. The CDR3 length is 13 residues. With V trimmed by 6 bases and J by 5 bases, 5 bases remained unmatched.

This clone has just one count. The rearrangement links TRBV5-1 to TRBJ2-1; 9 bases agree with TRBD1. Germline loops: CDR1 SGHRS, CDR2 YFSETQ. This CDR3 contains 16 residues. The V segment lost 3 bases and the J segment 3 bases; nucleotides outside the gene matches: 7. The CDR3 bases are TGCGCCAGCAGCTCTGACGGGACAGGGTACTACAATGAGCAGTTCTTC. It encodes CASSSDGTGYYNEQFF.

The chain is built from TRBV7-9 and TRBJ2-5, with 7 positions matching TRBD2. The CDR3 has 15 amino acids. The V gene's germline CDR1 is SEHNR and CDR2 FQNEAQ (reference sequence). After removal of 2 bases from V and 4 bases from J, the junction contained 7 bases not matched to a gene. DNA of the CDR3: TGTGCCAGCAGCTTATATGGGGGGGAAGGAGAGACCCAGTACTTC. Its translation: CASSLYGGEGETQYF.

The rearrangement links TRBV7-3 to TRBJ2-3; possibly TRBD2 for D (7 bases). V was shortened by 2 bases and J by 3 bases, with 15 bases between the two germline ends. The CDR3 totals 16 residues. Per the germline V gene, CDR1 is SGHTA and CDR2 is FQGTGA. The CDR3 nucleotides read TGTGCCAGCAGCTTAGACGGGGGGCTAAGGACAGATACGCAGTATTTT. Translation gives CASSLDGGLRTDTQYF.

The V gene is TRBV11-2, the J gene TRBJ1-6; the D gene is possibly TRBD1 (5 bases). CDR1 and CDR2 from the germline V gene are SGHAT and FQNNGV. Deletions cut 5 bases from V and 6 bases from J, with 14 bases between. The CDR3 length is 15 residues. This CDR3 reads CASSPGLSGNSPLHF. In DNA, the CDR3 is TGTGCCAGCAGCCCGGGACTTTCCGGTAATTCACCCCTCCACTTT. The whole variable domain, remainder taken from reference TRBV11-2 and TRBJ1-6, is EAGVAQSPRYKIIEKRQSVAFWCNPISGHATLYWYQQILGQGPKLLIQFQNNGVVDDSQLPKDRFSAERLKGVDSTLKIQPAKLEDSAVYLCASSPGLSGNSPLHFGNGTRLTVT.

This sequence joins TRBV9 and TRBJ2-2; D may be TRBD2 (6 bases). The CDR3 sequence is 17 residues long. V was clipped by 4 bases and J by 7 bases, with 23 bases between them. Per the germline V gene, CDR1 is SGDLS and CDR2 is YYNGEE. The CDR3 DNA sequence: TGTGCCAGCAGCAAGATAGGCTCACAACTAGCAGGCGGGGAGCTGTTTTTT. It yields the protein CASSKIGSQLAGGELFF.

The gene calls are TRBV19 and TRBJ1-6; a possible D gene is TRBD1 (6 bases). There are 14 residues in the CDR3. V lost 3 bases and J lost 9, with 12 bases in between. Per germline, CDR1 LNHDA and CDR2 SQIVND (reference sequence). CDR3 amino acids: CASSIGQGSSPLHF. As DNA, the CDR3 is TGTGCCAGTAGTATTGGGCAGGGGAGTTCACCCCTCCACTTT.

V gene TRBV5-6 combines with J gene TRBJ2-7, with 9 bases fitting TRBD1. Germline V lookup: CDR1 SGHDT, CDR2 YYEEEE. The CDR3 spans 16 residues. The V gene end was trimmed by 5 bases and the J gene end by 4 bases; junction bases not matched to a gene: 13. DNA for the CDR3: TGTGCCAGCAGTCAGCCTACAGGGGGCAACTATTACGAGCAGTACTTC. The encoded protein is CASSQPTGGNYYEQYF.

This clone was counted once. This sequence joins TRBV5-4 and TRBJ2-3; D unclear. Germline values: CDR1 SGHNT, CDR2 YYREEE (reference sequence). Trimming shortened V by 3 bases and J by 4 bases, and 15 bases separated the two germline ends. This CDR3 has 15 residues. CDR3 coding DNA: TGTGCCAGCAGCTATCCGGGTTCTCGTGCAGATACGCAGTATTTT. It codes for CASSYPGSRADTQYF.

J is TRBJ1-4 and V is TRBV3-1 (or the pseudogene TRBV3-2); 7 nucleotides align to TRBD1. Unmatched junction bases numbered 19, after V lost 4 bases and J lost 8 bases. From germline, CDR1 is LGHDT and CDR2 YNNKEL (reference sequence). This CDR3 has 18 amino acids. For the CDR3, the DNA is TGTGCCAGCAGCCGAGGGACGCCTAGGACAGGTAGATTGGAAAAACTGTTTTTT. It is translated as CASSRGTPRTGRLEKLFF.

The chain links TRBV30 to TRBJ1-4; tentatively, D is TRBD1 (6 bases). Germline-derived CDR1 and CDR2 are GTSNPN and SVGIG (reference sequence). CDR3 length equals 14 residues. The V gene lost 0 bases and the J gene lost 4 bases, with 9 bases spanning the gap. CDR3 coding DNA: TGTGCCTGGAGTGTACAGGGCCTTAATGAAAAACTGTTTTTT. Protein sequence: CAWSVQGLNEKLFF.

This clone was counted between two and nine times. CDR3 sequence (DNA): TGTGCCAGCAGCTCCTCGCCAGCGGGAGGGCCATTAGGGGAGCTGTTTTTT. It codes for CASSSSPAGGPLGELFF. The V gene is TRBV11-2, the J gene TRBJ2-2, with TRBD2 matching over 10 bases. Trimming removed 4 bases from V and 8 bases from J; junction bases left unmatched: 13. The CDR3 consists of 17 residues. Germline CDR1 and CDR2: SGHAT and FQNNGV.

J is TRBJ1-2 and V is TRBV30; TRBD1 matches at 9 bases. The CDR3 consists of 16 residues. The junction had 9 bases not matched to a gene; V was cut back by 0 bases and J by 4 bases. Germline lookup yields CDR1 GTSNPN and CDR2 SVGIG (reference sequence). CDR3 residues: CAWSVRGTGPLYGYTF. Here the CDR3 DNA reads TGTGCCTGGAGTGTCAGAGGGACAGGGCCTCTCTATGGCTACACCTTC.

CDR3 region: CASSEFRGEGEKLFF. CDR3 sequence (DNA): TGTGCCAGCAGTGAATTTCGGGGGGAAGGGGAAAAACTGTTTTTT. The chain carries TRBV25-1 and TRBJ1-4, with D perhaps TRBD1 (5 bases). The V gene's germline CDR1 is MGHDK and CDR2 SYGVNS. The CDR3 contains 15 residues. The ends were cut back, 1 base at V and 8 bases at J, with 14 bases in the middle.

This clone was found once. The CDR3 protein is CASSPTGTRNEQFF. The CDR3 DNA follows: TGTGCCAGCAGCCCCACCGGGACTAGGAATGAGCAGTTCTTC. The gene calls are TRBV9 and TRBJ2-1, with 8 bases lining up with TRBD2. Germline V gene sequence: CDR1 SGDLS, CDR2 YYNGEE. Losses at the gene ends were 4 bases for V and 7 bases for J; bases not matched to a gene: 7. CDR3 length equals 14 residues.

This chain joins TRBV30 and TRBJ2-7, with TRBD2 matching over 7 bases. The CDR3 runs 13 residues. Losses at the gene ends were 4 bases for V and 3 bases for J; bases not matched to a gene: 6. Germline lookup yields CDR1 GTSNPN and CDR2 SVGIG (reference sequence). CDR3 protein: CAWMRLADYEQYF. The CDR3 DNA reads TGTGCCTGGATGCGCCTAGCGGACTACGAGCAGTACTTC.

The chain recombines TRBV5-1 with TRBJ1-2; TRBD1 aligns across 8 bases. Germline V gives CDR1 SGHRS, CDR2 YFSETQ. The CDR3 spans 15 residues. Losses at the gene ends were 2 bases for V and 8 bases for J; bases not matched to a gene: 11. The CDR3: CASSLLGITGGGYTF. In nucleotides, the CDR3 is TGCGCCAGCAGCTTACTAGGGATCACAGGGGGAGGCTACACCTTC.

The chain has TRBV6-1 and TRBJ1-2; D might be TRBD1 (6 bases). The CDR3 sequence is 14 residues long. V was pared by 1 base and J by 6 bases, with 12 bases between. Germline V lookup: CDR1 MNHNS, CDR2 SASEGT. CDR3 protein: CASSEETGSNGYTF. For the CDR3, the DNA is TGTGCCAGCAGTGAAGAGACAGGCTCGAATGGCTACACCTTC.

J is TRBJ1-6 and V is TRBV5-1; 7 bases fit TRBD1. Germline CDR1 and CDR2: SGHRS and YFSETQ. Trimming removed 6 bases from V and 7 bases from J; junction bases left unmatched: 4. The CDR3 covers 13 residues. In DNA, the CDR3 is TGCGCCAGCACCGAGACAGGGAATTCACCCCTCCACTTT. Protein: CASTETGNSPLHF.

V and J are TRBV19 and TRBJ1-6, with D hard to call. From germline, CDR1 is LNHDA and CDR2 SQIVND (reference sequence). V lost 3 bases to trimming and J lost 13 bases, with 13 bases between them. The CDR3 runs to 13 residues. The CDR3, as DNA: TGTGCCAGTAGTATGGAGGAATTTTTTCCCCTCCACTTT. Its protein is CASSMEEFFPLHF.

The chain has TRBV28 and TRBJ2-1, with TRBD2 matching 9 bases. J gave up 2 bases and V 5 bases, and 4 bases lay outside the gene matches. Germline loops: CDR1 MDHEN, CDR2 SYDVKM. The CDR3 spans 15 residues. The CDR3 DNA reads TGTGCCAGCAGTCCCCTAGCGGGAACCTACAATGAGCAGTTCTTC. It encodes CASSPLAGTYNEQFF.

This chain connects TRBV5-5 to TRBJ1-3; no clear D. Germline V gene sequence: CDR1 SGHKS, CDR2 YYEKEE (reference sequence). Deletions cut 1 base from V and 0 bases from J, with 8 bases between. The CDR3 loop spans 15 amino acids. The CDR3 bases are TGTGCCAGCAGCTTGTTGAGGTACTCTGGAAACACCATATATTTT. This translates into CASSLLRYSGNTIYF.

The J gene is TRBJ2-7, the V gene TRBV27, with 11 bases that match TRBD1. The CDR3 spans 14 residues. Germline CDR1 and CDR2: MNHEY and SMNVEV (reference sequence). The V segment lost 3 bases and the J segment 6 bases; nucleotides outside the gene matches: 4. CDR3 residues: CASSFGQGAIEQYF. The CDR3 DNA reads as TGTGCCAGCAGTTTCGGACAGGGGGCGATCGAGCAGTACTTC.

CDR3: CASSASSTRDTNTGELFF. The CDR3 DNA reads as TGTGCCAGCAGCGCTTCTTCCACTCGGGACACGAACACCGGGGAGCTGTTTTTT. The genes are TRBV9 and TRBJ2-2; TRBD1 is a possible D gene (6 bases). The CDR3 contains 18 residues. Germline CDR1 SGDLS, CDR2 YYNGEE. The V gene lost 3 bases and the J gene lost 0 bases, with 18 bases spanning the gap.